The 4 T cell receptor beta chains in this list originate from one sample, sequenced in a study of vaccination and CD4 T cells after COVID-19. Noted time point: late sampling 161 to 241 days after vaccination in a few convalescent patients. MiXCR, run by TCRdb on the PCR reads, gives a single entry per CDR3 protein. This sample has approximately 29,000 distinct CDR3 sequences, with approximately 48% found just once. This specimen consisted of CD4+ T cells from blood, obtained about 7 months after SARS-CoV-2 vaccination. These receptors were taken from a human donor who had recovered from COVID-19.

V gene TRBV6-1 combines with J gene TRBJ2-7; 8 bases line up with TRBD1. Germline V gene sequence: CDR1 MNHNS, CDR2 SASEGT. V lost 8 bases, J lost 4 bases, and 7 bases stayed unmatched. The CDR3 covers 13 residues. CDR3 protein: CASGMTGDYEQYF. The CDR3 coding sequence is TGTGCCAGCGGAATGACAGGGGATTACGAGCAGTACTTC.

This clonotype has just a few counts. The V and J genes are TRBV6-2 or TRBV6-3 and TRBJ1-5; D is perhaps TRBD1 (5 bases). The V gene's germline CDR1 is MNHEY and CDR2 SVGEGT. Trimming stripped 4 bases from V and 1 base from J, with 11 bases between. The CDR3 has 15 amino acids. As DNA, the CDR3 is TGTGCCAGCAGTTCCAGGGTGGGGAGCAATCAGCCCCAGCATTTT. Protein sequence: CASSSRVGSNQPQHF.

This clonotype was observed a handful of times. This chain links TRBV28 with TRBJ2-1; unclear D gene. Per germline, CDR1 MDHEN and CDR2 SYDVKM. V was shortened by 8 bases and J by 4 bases, with 3 bases between the two germline ends. This CDR3 is 10 amino acids long. Here the CDR3 DNA reads TGTGCCAGCCGATACAATGAGCAGTTCTTC. It specifies CASRYNEQFF.

This clonotype was seen only once. The V gene is TRBV20-1, the J gene TRBJ2-1; 8 positions agree with TRBD2. CDR1 and CDR2 (germline): DFQATT, SNEGSKA (reference sequence). The V and J ends lost 3 bases and 9 bases, in that order; junction bases with no gene match: 4. CDR3 length: 12 amino acids. The CDR3 spells CSASGRAPEQFF. In DNA, the CDR3 is TGCAGTGCTAGCGGGAGGGCCCCTGAGCAGTTCTTC.